The source of this T cell receptor (beta chain) is a study of cytomegalovirus exposure and HLA in healthy donors. TCRdb's table, derived via immunoSEQ multiplex PCR, lists solely in-frame clones and lacks some. The sample lists under 300,000 clones, around 86% occurring once. Trimming shortened V by 5 bases and J by 1 base, and 14 bases separated the two germline ends. Germline V gene data show CDR1 as MNHEY and CDR2 as SMNVEV (reference sequence). This CDR3 region has 15 residues. This clonotype was obtained from a woman between 18 and 29 years old in good health and CMV-seronegative. Source material: PBMCs. The rearrangement joins TRBV27 to TRBJ1-1; possible D gene TRBD1, 5 bases. DNA for the CDR3: TGTGCCAGCAGTACCCGGACACCTTCGAACACTGAAGCTTTCTTT. As protein: CASSTRTPSNTEAFF.